Here is one T cell receptor beta chain with its context. Its antigen target is currently unknown. The input lacks base qualities; no much larger clone sits a single base away. This entry is derived from a study of CD8+ T cells in alopecia areata (dated by TCRdb to the late 2010s). In the study overall: High-throughput TCRbeta sequencing was used to examine T cell clonal expansion in alopecia areata in both the C3H/HeJ mouse model and human patients. TCRbeta CDR3 regions were amplified by immunoSEQ multiplex PCR with 35 Vbeta forward and 13 Jbeta reverse primers. Scalp clonality was compared among normal scalp (n=4), patchy alopecia areata scalp (n=8), and alopecia totalis/universalis scalp (n=8). RNA was obtained with the PAXgene miRNA kit for fixed scalp, the miRNeasy kit for PBMCs, and the RNeasy kit for mouse skin. On the human side, TCRbeta sequencing was run on scalp tissue and on sorted CD4+ and CD8+ peripheral blood T cells from healthy controls and from alopecia areata patients with either patchy or totalis/universalis disease. Here is what the overall study found, with its caveats: Compared with normal scalp, lesional scalp, particularly in alopecia totalis/universalis, had higher clonality and more expanded CD8+ clones, which suggests antigenic drive. TCR sequences shared between patients were less clear than in mice, possibly partly because of HLA diversity in the patient population. Unlike mouse skin, which is dominated by gammadelta T cells, normal human skin has resident alphabeta T cells that are also sequenced, and this complicates analysis of the scalp TCR repertoire.

Receptor libraries were prepared by the immunoSEQ multiplex PCR assay. For TCR sequencing, RNA was extracted from every sample and reverse transcribed into cDNA to serve as template. SuperScript III was used for first-strand cDNA synthesis, primed with a 2:1 mix of oligo-dT and random hexamers. A synthetic immune receptor repertoire was used to gauge amplification bias, and whatever bias remained was removed computationally. The study's own analysis went as follows. Raw reads were preprocessed to remove errors, and CDR3 was defined by IMGT conventions from the conserved cysteine to phenylalanine. Clonality was computed as 1 minus the Shannon entropy, with the entropy normalized by log2 of the number of productive unique TCRs. CD4 or CD8 identity of scalp clones was inferred by cross-referencing scalp TCRbeta sequences with sorted blood CD4 and CD8 repertoires. TCRdb stores this immuneACCESS table with in-frame sequences only. Part of the clones is absent; in the studies checked, under half of the shortfall reflects unresolved V genes, and no reason is known for the rest. V and J calls and clone size are given by that table; D and trimming were obtained from the DNA. Across this sample there are under 65,000 clones, with about 40% seen only once. The top ten constitute roughly 47% of the sample.

The CDR3, cysteine through phenylalanine, is 15 amino acids long. Only CDR3 DNA remains: 45 bases, in frame from the first base. Trimming leaves V shorter by 7 bases and J shorter by 6 bases, with the junction holding 14 bases beyond the gene matches. CDR1 and CDR2, looked up from the germline V gene (reference sequence), are SEHNR and FQNEAQ. Peripheral blood and lesional scalp punch biopsies were obtained from patients with alopecia areata. PBMCs were isolated by density centrifugation and stained for CD3, CD4 and CD8, and CD4+ and CD8+ T cells were sorted on a FACSAria. Alopecia areata patients who were not treated were recruited through a multicenter biomarker study. In 4 or 5 patients from the biomarker study, blood CD8+ T cells were sorted further into NKG2D-low and NKG2D-high fractions.

The sequencing input was NKG2D-low CD8+ T cells sorted from blood. Sample cell subset or site, as interpreted from the label and publication: sorted CD8+ NKG2D-low blood T cells. The TCR originated in a human donor with alopecia areata. Recombination connected TRBV7-9 to TRBJ1-2; 7 bases in the middle match TRBD1. The nucleotide sequence reads TGTGCCAGCACCGCATCGACAGGGAAAGGAAATGGCTACACCTTC. It codes for CASTASTGKGNGYTF.